The 15 T cell receptor beta chains listed next were all sequenced from one sample in a study of cytomegalovirus exposure and HLA in healthy donors (dated by TCRdb to about 2017). Preparation of the library involved the immunoSEQ multiplex PCR assay. The multiplex PCR relied on a mix of 60 forward primers for TCR Vbeta segments and 13 reverse primers for TCR Jbeta segments. What TCRdb holds here is the immuneACCESS table cut down to in-frame rearrangements. Part of the clones is not present; checked against another copy, under half of the missing clones reflect an unresolved V gene, and the others are unexplained. The sample yields more than 150,000 clones; roughly 80% were counted once. Around 3.9% of the sample is taken by the ten largest. The specimen sequenced was PBMCs. These receptors all come from a man between 45 and 60 years old in good health and CMV-seronegative.

This chain joins TRBV11-2 and TRBJ1-1; tentatively, D is TRBD1 (5 bases). The CDR3 totals 13 residues. V lost 5 bases, J lost 6 bases, and 13 bases lay in between. CDR1 and CDR2 (germline): SGHAT, FQNNGV. As DNA, the CDR3 is TGTGCCAGCAGCACTCGCCCGGGGGCTGAAGCTTTCTTT. It translates to CASSTRPGAEAFF.

The chain combines TRBV19 with TRBJ1-4; no definite D call. The CDR3 runs to 14 residues. Germline assignment: CDR1 LNHDA and CDR2 SQIVND (reference sequence). V shed 5 bases and J shed 8 bases, with 15 bases lying between them. The CDR3 coding sequence is TGTGCCAGTAGTCCCCGGGTGGGGAGCGAAAAACTGTTTTTT. Translated, it gives CASSPRVGSEKLFF. The full variable domain, completed using reference TRBV19 and TRBJ1-4, is DGGITQSPKYLFRKEGQNVTLSCEQNLNHDAMYWYRQDPGQGLRLIYYSQIVNDFQKGDIAEGYSVSREKKESFPLTVTSAQKNPTAFYLCASSPRVGSEKLFFGSGTQLSVL.

The genes are TRBV6-5 and TRBJ2-2; TRBD1 matches at 8 bases. Germline V lookup: CDR1 MNHEY, CDR2 SVGAGI. J was trimmed by 5 bases and V by 2 bases; bases with no gene match: 1. CDR3 size: 14 residues. CDR3 in DNA: TGTGCCAGCAGTTACCAGGGGGCGACCGGGGAGCTGTTTTTT. Translating it yields CASSYQGATGELFF.

This chain uses TRBV28 with TRBJ1-2; TRBD1 matches 7 bases. Germline V gene sequence: CDR1 MDHEN, CDR2 SYDVKM. After removal of 2 bases from V and 8 bases from J, the junction contained 5 bases not matched to a gene. This CDR3 contains 13 residues. CDR3 amino acids: CASSLRTGGGYTF. CDR3 coding DNA: TGTGCCAGCAGTTTACGGACAGGCGGGGGCTACACCTTC.

The V gene is TRBV6-5, the J gene TRBJ1-3; no clear D. The germline V gene encodes CDR1 MNHEY and CDR2 SVGAGI. The CDR3 spans 16 residues. V was trimmed by 0 bases and J by 7 bases, leaving 16 bases between them. The CDR3 loop reads CASSYSIQGGRNTIYF. The CDR3 DNA reads TGTGCCAGCAGTTACTCGATCCAAGGCGGTCGGAACACCATATATTTT.

This chain joins TRBV28 and TRBJ1-2, with a weak D call TRBD1 (6 bases). Germline CDR1 and CDR2: MDHEN and SYDVKM. The V end was cut by 3 bases, the J end by 1 base, with 9 bases between. The CDR3 has 14 amino acids. The CDR3 sequence: CASSLTGFNYGYTF. CDR3 bases: TGTGCCAGCAGTTTGACAGGCTTTAACTATGGCTACACCTTC.

As DNA, the CDR3 is TGTGCCAGCAGCTTAGCCCGGACTAGCGGGGCCGGGGAGCTGTTTTTT. Its translation: CASSLARTSGAGELFF. The rearrangement joins TRBV7-2 to TRBJ2-2; 12 positions match TRBD2. This CDR3 spans 16 amino acids. J was trimmed by 6 bases and V by 0 bases; bases with no gene match: 2. Germline-derived CDR1 and CDR2 are SGHTA and FQGNSA.

The V and J genes are TRBV2 and TRBJ2-3, with TRBD2 matching 9 bases. Germline CDR1 is SNHLY and CDR2 is FYNNEI. CDR3 length: 16 residues. V shed 6 bases, J shed 5 bases, and the junction held 12 bases outside the gene matches. CDR3 in amino acids: CASRREGSGGGDTQYF. The CDR3 DNA sequence: TGTGCCAGCAGGAGGGAGGGTAGCGGGGGAGGAGATACGCAGTATTTT.

The chain is built from TRBV27 and TRBJ2-4; D is uncertain. Deletions cut 2 bases from V and 8 bases from J, with 13 bases between. This CDR3 has 14 amino acids. Per the germline V gene, CDR1 is MNHEY and CDR2 is SMNVEV (reference sequence). The CDR3: CASSLTKELDIQYF. The CDR3 DNA sequence: TGTGCCAGCAGTTTAACCAAGGAGTTGGACATTCAGTACTTC.

In the case of this clone: At one end, the junction sequence differs from germline, possibly due to a read error. CDR3 sequence (DNA): TGTTCCAGCAGCTCTAGCGGTAGCACAGATACGCAGTATTTT. This codes for CSSSSSGSTDTQYF. The chain employs TRBV7-9 and TRBJ2-3; the match to TRBD2 covers 7 bases. CDR1 is SEHNR and CDR2 is FQNEAQ in the germline V gene (reference sequence). This CDR3 has 14 residues.

This rearrangement joins TRBV7-9 to TRBJ2-5; 9 bases match TRBD1. This CDR3 is 13 amino acids long. Germline loops: CDR1 SEHNR, CDR2 FQNEAQ (reference sequence). V was clipped by 5 bases and J by 11 bases; unmatched bases: 9. The DNA for the CDR3 is TGTGCCAGCAGCATACAGGGGGCGGGAGAGCAGTACTTC. It yields the protein CASSIQGAGEQYF.

This clone was seen only once. The chain recombines TRBV2 with TRBJ2-1; D possibly corresponds to TRBD1 (6 bases). Germline V gives CDR1 SNHLY, CDR2 FYNNEI. V lost 6 bases to trimming and J lost 5 bases, with 11 bases between them. The CDR3 totals 13 residues. The CDR3 is CASRAQGNNEQFF. The CDR3 DNA reads as TGTGCCAGCAGGGCGCAGGGGAACAATGAGCAGTTCTTC. The whole variable domain, filled in from reference TRBV2 and TRBJ2-1, reads EPEVTQTPSHQVTQMGQEVILRCVPISNHLYFYWYRQILGQKVEFLVSFYNNEISEKSEIFDDQFSVERPDGSNFTLKIRSTKLEDSAMYFCASRAQGNNEQFFGPGTRLTVL.

V gene TRBV20-1 combines with J gene TRBJ2-7; tentative D call: TRBD1 (5 bases). The germline gives CDR1 DFQATT, CDR2 SNEGSKA (reference sequence). V lost 2 bases to trimming and J lost 4 bases, with 6 bases between them. The CDR3 totals 11 residues. The CDR3 here is CSARQGYEQYF. The CDR3 DNA reads TGCAGTGCTAGACAGGGTTACGAGCAGTACTTC.

The chain employs TRBV7-8 and TRBJ1-5; D is undetermined. Between the trimmed V and J ends, which lost 3 bases and 4 bases, there was a span of 10 bases. The CDR3 has 14 residues. Germline CDR1 and CDR2: SGHVS and FQNEAQ. CDR3 sequence (DNA): TGTGCCAGCAGCTTGCAGCGGGAGAATCAGCCCCAGCATTTT. This sequence encodes CASSLQRENQPQHF.

This chain connects TRBV2 to TRBJ2-3, with D possibly TRBD1 on 6 matching bases. The germline V and J ends were trimmed by 10 bases and 2 bases, with 19 bases remaining between them. This CDR3 region has 15 residues. The V gene's germline CDR1 is SNHLY and CDR2 FYNNEI. The CDR3 nucleotides are TGTGCCAACAGCAGGAGTGGACAGTTCACAGATACGCAGTATTTT. Translated: CANSRSGQFTDTQYF. Looking up the rest from reference TRBV2 and TRBJ2-3 gives the full variable domain: EPEVTQTPSHQVTQMGQEVILRCVPISNHLYFYWYRQILGQKVEFLVSFYNNEISEKSEIFDDQFSVERPDGSNFTLKIRSTKLEDSAMYFCANSRSGQFTDTQYFGPGTRLTVL.